A few counts support the clone carrying this TCR beta chain. Cells were sorted from thawed PBMC rested overnight and stained with GMM-loaded CD1B tetramer, viability dye and anti-CD3. CD1B tetramers were loaded with Rhodococcus equi-derived C32 glucose monomycolate. Tetramer-sorted PBMC had been CD14 monocyte-depleted before freezing. This sample was taken from a study of T cells in tuberculosis. Study overall: T cells were selected with CD1B tetramers loaded with glucose monomycolate.

Trimming cost V 1 base and J 4 bases, with 5 bases left between them. This CDR3 spans 13 amino acids. CDR1 is LNHDA and CDR2 is SQIVND in the germline V gene (reference sequence). TCR-alpha and TCR-beta chains were sequenced unpaired. This table comes from immunoSEQ multiplex PCR, and its TCRdb copy is limited to in-frame clones, with some not included. The sample has around 50,000 clones; approximately 86% are singletons. The specimen was CD1b-GMM tetramer-negative cells sorted from PBMCs. The TCR originated in an adult woman with latent tuberculosis. The rearrangement joins TRBV19 to TRBJ1-3, with D perhaps matching TRBD1 (5 bases). Here the CDR3 reads CASSIGGGNTIYF. CDR3 nucleotide sequence: TGTGCCAGTAGTATAGGGGGCGGAAACACCATATATTTT. The full variable domain, with the rest looked up from reference TRBV19 and TRBJ1-3, is DGGITQSPKYLFRKEGQNVTLSCEQNLNHDAMYWYRQDPGQGLRLIYYSQIVNDFQKGDIAEGYSVSREKKESFPLTVTSAQKNPTAFYLCASSIGGGNTIYFGEGSWLTVV.